A selection of T cell receptor beta chains follows, all from one sample in a study of regulatory T cells in long-lasting Graves disease. TCRdb reprocessed the multiplex PCR reads with MiXCR, giving one entry per CDR3 protein. The sample carries some 350,000 distinct CDR3 sequences, around 15% recorded once. These data were likewise used in another study, on T cells in Graves' hyperthyroidism and ophthalmopathy.

Material: peripheral blood mononuclear cells (PBMCs), obtained at new diagnosis, from a patient treated with antithyroid drugs. These receptor sequences come from a woman between 18 and 29 years old with Graves disease. Each CDR3 is given with its conserved first and last residue. D genes are given only for firm matches. Size tells how often a clone was seen (once, few, many) or the class of an expanded clone, and some rows leave it out.

CDR3 length,V gene,J gene,clone size,D gene,CDR3 DNA,CDR3 protein
15,TRBV20-1,TRBJ2-7,many,NA,TGCAGTGCCCGAAAACCCAGGGGGGGGTCCTACGAGCAGTACTTC,CSARKPRGGSYEQYF
14,TRBV11-2,TRBJ1-1,many,NA,TGTGCCAGCAGCTCAGAGGGGGGTCGGGCTGAAGCTTTCTTT,CASSSEGGRAEAFF
11,TRBV12-3/TRBV12-4,TRBJ2-1,many,NA,TGTGCCAGCAGCCGAAGCAATGAGCAGTTCTTC,CASSRSNEQFF
15,TRBV5-5,TRBJ2-5,many,TRBD2,TGTGCCAGCAGCTTGACACTAGCGGGAGCAGAGACCCAGTACTTC,CASSLTLAGAETQYF
15,TRBV5-1,TRBJ2-3,many,NA,TGCGCCAGCAGCCTTTCTGGCGGGACCACAGATACGCAGTATTTT,CASSLSGGTTDTQYF
16,TRBV11-2,TRBJ2-1,NA,TRBD2,TGTGCCAGCAGCGAAGCCGGGGGGGCCTCCTACAATGAGCAGTTCTTC,CASSEAGGASYNEQFF
17,TRBV18,TRBJ1-3,many,NA,TGTGCCAGCTCCCCAATCGACCTACACGCCTCTGGAAACACCATATATTTT,CASSPIDLHASGNTIYF
14,TRBV5-1,TRBJ2-1,many,TRBD2,TGCGCCAGTAGCTTAACTAGCGGAAACAATGAGCAGTTCTTC,CASSLTSGNNEQFF
14,TRBV28,TRBJ2-5,many,TRBD1,TGTGCCAGCAGTTCCCCAACAGGGGGGCAGACCCAGTACTTC,CASSSPTGGQTQYF
16,TRBV2,TRBJ1-2,many,TRBD1,TGTGCCAGCAGGAGACCCGGGACAGGGGGTTACTATGGCTACACCTTC,CASRRPGTGGYYGYTF
15,TRBV28,TRBJ2-6,NA,NA,TGTGCCAGCAGCACCGCGGTCTCTGGGGCCAACGTCCTGACTTTC,CASSTAVSGANVLTF
16,TRBV5-1,TRBJ1-1,many,TRBD1,TGCGCCAGCAGCTTGGGACCGGGACAGGGTCCATTTGAAGCTTTCTTT,CASSLGPGQGPFEAFF
20,TRBV6-1,TRBJ2-1,many,NA,TGTGCCGGCACAAAATTAGCGTCGATCTCTCTGGTTAGCTCCTACAATGAGCAGTTCTTC,CAGTKLASISLVSSYNEQFF
13,TRBV5-1,TRBJ2-2,NA,NA,TGCGCCAGCAGCCGAAAACCCACGGGGGAGCTGTTTTTT,CASSRKPTGELFF
12,TRBV5-1,TRBJ2-5,NA,NA,TGCGCCAGCGCCATAGAGGGGGAGACCCAGTACTTC,CASAIEGETQYF
16,TRBV18,TRBJ2-1,many,TRBD2,TGTGCCAGCTCACCACTGACTAGCGGGAGTAGCAATGAGCAGTTCTTC,CASSPLTSGSSNEQFF
14,TRBV5-1,TRBJ2-1,many,NA,TGCGCCAGCAGCTTTAAGGACTCCTACAATGAGCAGTTCTTC,CASSFKDSYNEQFF
12,TRBV20-1,TRBJ2-5,NA,NA,TGCAGTGCCCTGGTCAGGGAAGAGACCCAGTACTTC,CSALVREETQYF
17,TRBV20-1,TRBJ2-7,many,TRBD2,TGCAGTGCTTATCGGACTAGCGGGGGGAGAAGCTCCTACGAGCAGTACTTC,CSAYRTSGGRSSYEQYF
15,TRBV12-3/TRBV12-4,TRBJ2-1,few,TRBD2,TGTGCCAGCAGGCAACTAGCGGGTGCCTACAATGAGCAGTTCTTC,CASRQLAGAYNEQFF
15,TRBV6-4,TRBJ1-6,NA,TRBD1,TGTGCCAGCAGTGCTACGACAGGGCCTAATTCACCCCTCCACTTT,CASSATTGPNSPLHF
19,TRBV12-3/TRBV12-4,TRBJ1-5,many,TRBD1,TGTGCCAGCAGTCCCCCCAACTCACGCGGACAGGGGATCAATCAGCCCCAGCATTTT,CASSPPNSRGQGINQPQHF
17,TRBV12-3/TRBV12-4,TRBJ2-5,many,NA,TGTGCCAGCAGGGGCTTAGCAGGGTCCTTATACCAAGAGACCCAGTACTTC,CASRGLAGSLYQETQYF
17,TRBV27,TRBJ2-1,NA,NA,TGTGCCAGCAGTGTTATGGGACCACTACCTTCCTACAATGAGCAGTTCTTC,CASSVMGPLPSYNEQFF
14,TRBV19,TRBJ1-1,few,NA,TGTGCCAGTAGTATCTGCGGAGTTGGAACTGAAGCTTTCTTT,CASSICGVGTEAFF
15,TRBV20-1,TRBJ2-1,NA,NA,TGCAGTGCTAGAGCCCGAGGGGGGGCCAACAATGAGCAGTTCTTC,CSARARGGANNEQFF
13,TRBV5-1,TRBJ2-3,many,TRBD2,TGCGCCACAACTAGCGGAAGCACAGATACGCAGTATTTT,CATTSGSTDTQYF
13,TRBV12-3/TRBV12-4,TRBJ2-3,NA,NA,TGTGCCAGCAGTGCAGGGACTGGTGCTACGCAGTATTTT,CASSAGTGATQYF
13,TRBV12-3/TRBV12-4,TRBJ2-7,many,NA,TGTGCCAGCAGTCCCCCCTCGGGGATCGAGCAGTACTTC,CASSPPSGIEQYF
14,TRBV11-3,TRBJ2-7,many,NA,TGTGCCAGCAGCTTTTCCAGGACAACTGGGGAGCAGTACTTC,CASSFSRTTGEQYF
13,TRBV19,TRBJ1-1,many,NA,TGTGCCAGTAGTCAGGCGGTCCGCACTGAAGCTTTCTTT,CASSQAVRTEAFF
14,TRBV7-9,TRBJ2-5,few,NA,TGTGCCAGCAGCTTAAGGCGGTATCAAGAGACCCAGTACTTC,CASSLRRYQETQYF
12,TRBV6-1,TRBJ1-1,many,NA,TGTGCCAGTTGGGCCTCGAACACTGAAGCTTTCTTT,CASWASNTEAFF
14,TRBV5-6,TRBJ1-6,few,NA,TGTGCCAGCAGCTTAAGGGGGGTTAATTCACCCCTCCACTTT,CASSLRGVNSPLHF
14,TRBV28,TRBJ1-5,many,TRBD1,TGTGCCAGCCACACCTTCCAGGGGGGTCAGCCCCAGCATTTT,CASHTFQGGQPQHF
16,TRBV3-1,TRBJ2-7,many,NA,TGTGCCAGCAGCCAAGAAGGGCCGGCTAGCTCCTACGAGCAGTACTTC,CASSQEGPASSYEQYF
14,TRBV4-1,TRBJ1-4,many,NA,TGCGCCAGCAGCCAAGATCTGGGTAGTGGAAAACTGTTTTTT,CASSQDLGSGKLFF
14,TRBV2,TRBJ2-1,many,TRBD2,TGTGCCAGCAAACTAGCGGCCACGAACAATGAGCAGTTCTTC,CASKLAATNNEQFF
13,TRBV28,TRBJ2-3,many,NA,TGTGCCAGCAGTTTAAATGAGGGAGATACGCAGTATTTT,CASSLNEGDTQYF
16,TRBV20-1,TRBJ2-1,NA,TRBD2,TGCAGTGCTAGAGGCAATAGCGGGAGGGTTGGCGATGAGCAGTTCTTC,CSARGNSGRVGDEQFF
15,TRBV7-2,TRBJ1-3,NA,NA,TGTGCCAGCAGCTTACCGGGATTATACGGAAACACCATATATTTT,CASSLPGLYGNTIYF
18,TRBV9,TRBJ2-6,NA,TRBD2,TGTGCCAGCAGTAAGCGGGAGGGCCTTTGGGCCGGGGCCAACGTCCTGACTTTC,CASSKREGLWAGANVLTF
15,TRBV7-8,TRBJ2-3,NA,NA,TGTGCCAGCAGCTTCCGGGACATCCGGGCAGATACGCAGTATTTT,CASSFRDIRADTQYF
16,TRBV6-2/TRBV6-3,TRBJ2-4,many,TRBD1,TGTGCCAGCAGTACTGATACATCGACAGGGTGGAACATTCAGTACTTC,CASSTDTSTGWNIQYF
15,TRBV19,TRBJ2-1,NA,TRBD2,TGTGCCAGTAATAAGCGGGGCGTAACCTACAATGAGCAGTTCTTC,CASNKRGVTYNEQFF
13,TRBV5-1,TRBJ2-3,many,TRBD1,TGCGCCAGCAGCTTGGACCCCGGGACAGGGGAGAGTTTT,CASSLDPGTGESF